The T cell receptor beta chain under discussion was sequenced for a study of breast tumors, draining lymph nodes, adjacent tissues. The study, taken as a whole, reports: Compared with lymph nodes, tumors were less diverse; compared with nontumor tissue, more. Luminal-like breast cancer showed significantly greater tumor-nontumor repertoire similarity than basal-like breast cancer did.

Breast cancer patients provided tissue from their axillary draining lymph nodes. One entry per CDR3 protein, called by TCRdb with MiXCR from the multiplex PCR reads. This sample has around 250,000 distinct CDR3 sequences; less than 40% occur once, and the top ten carry roughly 3.5%. The CDR3 sequence is 11 residues long. Trimming left V 3 bases short and J 4 bases short, with 3 bases between. Germline CDR1 reads MGHRA; CDR2 reads YSYEKL. There are many counts of this clonotype. Its antigen is undetermined. The TCR originated in a female donor with breast cancer. Some clones in this sample may be carry-over from other donors' samples. J is TRBJ1-2 and V is TRBV4-1; unclear D gene. Sequenced: axillary lymph node tissue. The CDR3 sequence is CASSHSYGYTF. The CDR3 DNA is TGCGCCAGCAGCCACAGCTATGGCTACACCTTC.